These 29 T cell receptor beta chains were all obtained from the same sample, sequenced in a study of beta chain features in type 1 diabetes (dated by TCRdb to about 2018). Library preparation used the immunoSEQ multiplex PCR assay. The High Capacity cDNA Reverse Transcription Kit was used to reverse transcribe all of the isolated RNA, meaning that expressed TCRB transcripts were what got sequenced. TCRdb re-hosts the immuneACCESS table, in-frame sequences only. Its copies lack some clones; in the studies checked, an unresolved V gene accounts for under half of them, and the cause for the rest is not known. The sample contains around 400,000 clones, 10% to 15% of them found a single time. The top ten hold less than 0.02% of the sample. The sample consisted of naive CD4+ T cells from blood. The cell subset or site label on this specimen signifies: true naive CD4+ T cells. The source of these receptors is a man younger than 30 in good health.

This clone was detected only a few times. In the same sample, other DNA sequences code for this CDR3. The chain carries TRBV9 and TRBJ2-2; D is unresolved. V gave up 0 bases and J gave up 0 bases, with 6 bases separating them. This CDR3 spans 15 amino acids. Germline V gene lookup returns CDR1 SGDLS and CDR2 YYNGEE. The CDR3 region has the DNA TGTGCCAGCAGCGTAGCAGGTACGAACACCGGGGAGCTGTTTTTT. It is translated as CASSVAGTNTGELFF.

This sequence joins TRBV9 and TRBJ2-7; 8 bases are shared with TRBD1. The V gene end was trimmed by 2 bases and the J gene end by 6 bases; junction bases not matched to a gene: 7. The CDR3 loop spans 14 amino acids. Germline CDR1 reads SGDLS; CDR2 reads YYNGEE. The CDR3 spells CASSVQGAVGEQYF. CDR3 in DNA: TGTGCCAGCAGCGTTCAGGGGGCGGTCGGCGAGCAGTACTTC. The full variable domain, rest sourced from reference TRBV9 and TRBJ2-7, is DSGVTQTPKHLITATGQRVTLRCSPRSGDLSVYWYQQSLDQGLQFLIQYYNGEERAKGNILERFSAQQFPDLHSELNLSSLELGDSALYFCASSVQGAVGEQYFGPGTRLTVT.

The chain carries TRBV7-9 and TRBJ2-5, with TRBD1 identical over 10 bases. CDR1 SEHNR and CDR2 FQNEAQ come from the germline V gene (reference sequence). This CDR3 is 16 amino acids long. Trimming cost V 5 bases and J 5 bases; bases outside gene matches: 11. CDR3 amino acids: CASSIWTGGIGETQYF. The DNA for the CDR3 is TGTGCCAGCAGCATTTGGACAGGGGGGATTGGTGAGACCCAGTACTTC.

This clone was counted only a few times. CDR3 coding DNA: TGTGCCAGCAGCTTAGCCGGGACAGGGGTCTATGGCTACACCTTC. Translation: CASSLAGTGVYGYTF. The chain uses TRBV7-2 and TRBJ1-2, with 10 bases fitting TRBD1. The CDR3 is made up of 15 amino acids. Germline V lookup: CDR1 SGHTA, CDR2 FQGNSA. J was trimmed by 4 bases and V by 0 bases; bases with no gene match: 2.

In this sample, this clone turned up a few times. J is TRBJ2-2 and V is TRBV6-6; tentative D call: TRBD2 (6 bases). Germline assignment: CDR1 MNHNY and CDR2 SVGAGI (reference sequence). V was shortened by 2 bases and J by 6 bases, with 10 bases between the two germline ends. CDR3 length equals 14 residues. The CDR3 coding sequence is TGTGCCAGCAGTTACCTCGGGGGTGCCGGGGAGCTGTTTTTT. It translates to CASSYLGGAGELFF.

J is TRBJ2-5 and V is TRBV5-6, with TRBD2 matching 10 bases. V gave up 4 bases and J gave up 4 bases; unmatched junction bases: 4. This CDR3 has 14 residues. Germline CDR1 and CDR2: SGHDT and YYEEEE. This chain's CDR3 is CASSRGLAVETQYF. For the CDR3, the DNA is TGTGCCAGCAGCCGTGGACTAGCGGTAGAGACCCAGTACTTC.

This chain links TRBV29-1 with TRBJ2-4; D not resolved. The V gene's germline CDR1 is SQVTM and CDR2 ANQGSEA. CDR3 length: 10 amino acids. Trimming removed 4 bases at V and 7 bases at J, with 5 bases between. This CDR3 is CSVVENIQYF. CDR3 bases: TGCAGCGTTGTTGAGAACATTCAGTACTTC.

Turning to this clone: At one of its ends the junction is not consistent with the germline gene, which may arise from a read error. Other DNA sequences in the sample encode the same CDR3. The chain links TRBV30 to TRBJ1-6; 7 bases are shared with TRBD1. The CDR3 covers 13 residues. Germline CDR1 is GTSNPN and CDR2 is SVGIG (reference sequence). In nucleotides, the CDR3 is TGTGCTTGGAGTTCGACAGGGAATTCACCCCTCCACTTT. Translated: CAWSSTGNSPLHF.

In its sample, this clone was seen a few times. CDR3 sequence reads: CASSQGGTRRDEQYF. CDR3 in DNA: TGTGCCAGCAGCCAAGGCGGGACTAGGCGAGACGAGCAGTACTTC. The chain recombines TRBV7-3 with TRBJ2-7; 8 bases align to TRBD2. This CDR3 is built from 15 residues. Trimming at V came to 5 bases and at J to 5 bases, leaving 11 bases not matched to a gene. Germline values: CDR1 SGHTA, CDR2 FQGTGA.

This chain uses TRBV5-6 with TRBJ1-2; D unclear. The CDR3 has 12 residues. CDR1 is SGHDT and CDR2 is YYEEEE in the germline V gene. Trimming cost V 2 bases and J 3 bases, with 5 bases left between them. CDR3 coding DNA: TGTGCCAGCAGCTTTGGAGACTATGGCTACACCTTC. This gives the protein CASSFGDYGYTF.

This clone appeared a few times. This chain uses TRBV6-6 with TRBJ1-5; TRBD1 aligns across 7 bases. Germline CDR1 reads MNHNY; CDR2 reads SVGAGI (reference sequence). The V segment lost 8 bases and the J segment 4 bases; nucleotides outside the gene matches: 8. The CDR3 consists of 14 residues. CDR3 protein: CASGRDSWNQPQHF. The CDR3, as DNA: TGTGCCAGCGGCCGGGACAGCTGGAATCAGCCCCAGCATTTT.

This clone was observed a handful of times. This sequence joins TRBV6-5 and TRBJ2-1; no clear D. The CDR3 length is 14 residues. CDR1 and CDR2 from the germline V gene are MNHEY and SVGAGI. Trimming pared 6 bases from V and 4 bases from J, leaving 13 bases between. CDR3: CASSRREAYNEQFF. CDR3 coding DNA: TGTGCCAGCAGCCGACGTGAAGCGTACAATGAGCAGTTCTTC.

This clone appeared a few times. This rearrangement joins TRBV30 to TRBJ2-5, with 13 bases matching TRBD2. Germline V gene sequence: CDR1 GTSNPN, CDR2 SVGIG (reference sequence). The junction had 9 bases not matched to a gene; V was cut back by 6 bases and J by 5 bases. The CDR3 has 15 residues. The CDR3 loop is CACTPGLAGQETQYF. Written as DNA, the CDR3 is TGTGCCTGCACCCCGGGACTAGCGGGGCAGGAGACCCAGTACTTC.

This sequence joins TRBV4-1 and TRBJ2-7, with D possibly TRBD2 on 5 matching bases. The CDR3 sequence is 15 residues long. Trimming removed 4 bases from V and 3 bases from J, with 16 bases in between. Germline V gene lookup returns CDR1 MGHRA and CDR2 YSYEKL. The CDR3, as DNA: TGCGCCAGCAGCCTGGACTTACTTATGGACTACGAGCAGTACTTC. This codes for CASSLDLLMDYEQYF.

This clone was counted between two and nine times. The chain carries TRBV7-9 and TRBJ1-4; D remains unclear. CDR3 length equals 12 residues. Germline V gives CDR1 SEHNR, CDR2 FQNEAQ (reference sequence). Trimming pared 8 bases from V and 5 bases from J, leaving 9 bases between. The CDR3 DNA reads TGTGCCAGCCATTCGAGGAATGAAAAACTGTTTTTT. Translation: CASHSRNEKLFF.

This clone showed up just a few times. This chain joins TRBV5-1 and TRBJ2-3; 10 bases map to TRBD2. The CDR3 spans 17 residues. The germline V gene encodes CDR1 SGHRS and CDR2 YFSETQ. V dropped 0 bases and J dropped 6; count of bases not matched to a gene: 10. The CDR3 sequence: CASSLGRLAGETDTQYF. The CDR3, as DNA: TGCGCCAGCAGCTTGGGCCGGCTAGCGGGAGAGACGGATACGCAGTATTTT.

This chain joins TRBV29-1 and TRBJ2-7; D is perhaps TRBD2 (6 bases). V was shortened by 5 bases and J by 3 bases, with 20 bases between the two germline ends. This CDR3 contains 15 residues. From germline, CDR1 is SQVTM and CDR2 ANQGSEA. The CDR3: CSVQGGRQKDYEQYF. CDR3 sequence (DNA): TGCAGCGTTCAAGGTGGGAGGCAAAAGGACTACGAGCAGTACTTC.

This clone was observed a few times. The V and J genes are TRBV2 and TRBJ1-2, with a weak D call TRBD1 (5 bases). Trimming removed 4 bases at V and 6 bases at J, with 12 bases between. The CDR3 runs to 13 residues. Germline V gene data show CDR1 as SNHLY and CDR2 as FYNNEI. As DNA, the CDR3 is TGTGCCAGCAGTGTGGGCAGGACAAATGGCTACACCTTC. It translates to CASSVGRTNGYTF.

In this sample, this clone turned up a few times. The genes are TRBV6-6 and TRBJ1-2; D might be TRBD1 (6 bases). V lost 6 bases and J 5 bases, leaving 19 bases between the germline ends. This CDR3 is built from 15 residues. CDR1 and CDR2 from the germline V gene are MNHNY and SVGAGI (reference sequence). Written as DNA, the CDR3 is TGTGCCAGCAGCGAGGACGGGGGGCTAATATATGGCTACACCTTC. It encodes CASSEDGGLIYGYTF.

This clone appeared a few times. The V and J genes are TRBV5-1 and TRBJ1-5; possible D gene TRBD1, 5 bases. CDR3 length equals 17 residues. Germline CDR1 reads SGHRS; CDR2 reads YFSETQ. V shed 0 bases and J shed 7 bases, with 20 bases lying between them. In DNA, the CDR3 is TGCGCCAGCAGCTTGGCCCCCGTGGGCCTGTCAGGGCAGCCCCAGCATTTT. Protein sequence: CASSLAPVGLSGQPQHF.

The J gene is TRBJ2-3, the V gene TRBV5-5; 7 bases match TRBD1. The V segment lost 0 bases and the J segment 3 bases; nucleotides outside the gene matches: 4. This CDR3 has 15 residues. Germline values: CDR1 SGHKS, CDR2 YYEKEE (reference sequence). The CDR3 is CASSLGRGRTDTQYF. The DNA for the CDR3 is TGTGCCAGCAGCTTGGGAAGGGGGCGTACAGATACGCAGTATTTT.

This sequence joins TRBV6-5 and TRBJ1-5; 7 bases match TRBD1. Per the germline V gene, CDR1 is MNHEY and CDR2 is SVGAGI. V shed 6 bases, J shed 7 bases, and the junction held 9 bases outside the gene matches. The CDR3 totals 14 residues. The DNA of the CDR3 is TGTGCCAGCAGAGCAACAGGGGATCACCAGCCCCAGCATTTT. It codes for CASRATGDHQPQHF.

V and J are TRBV9 and TRBJ1-1; D perhaps matches TRBD1 (5 bases). Germline V gene lookup returns CDR1 SGDLS and CDR2 YYNGEE. This CDR3 has 13 amino acids. V dropped 2 bases and J dropped 3 bases, with 8 bases sitting between them. The CDR3 protein is CASSVDSYTEAFF. The CDR3 coding sequence is TGTGCCAGCAGCGTCGACAGTTACACTGAAGCTTTCTTT.

This clone was found a few times. V gene TRBV14 combines with J gene TRBJ1-1; D unclear. Trimming stripped 4 bases from V and 0 bases from J, with 9 bases between. CDR3 length equals 14 residues. Germline CDR1 SGHDN, CDR2 FVKESK. CDR3 region: CASSLQRMNTEAFF. CDR3 DNA: TGTGCCAGCAGCCTACAGCGGATGAACACTGAAGCTTTCTTT. Full variable domain (rest looked up from reference TRBV14 and TRBJ1-1): EAGVTQFPSHSVIEKGQTVTLRCDPISGHDNLYWYRRVMGKEIKFLLHFVKESKQDESGMPNNRFLAERTGGTYSTLKVQPAELEDSGVYFCASSLQRMNTEAFFGQGTRLTVV.

This clone was seen a handful of times. V is TRBV9 and J is TRBJ1-6; weak D call: TRBD1 (5 bases). The CDR3 has 13 amino acids. The V and J ends lost 0 bases and 8 bases respectively, with 6 bases between them. CDR1 is SGDLS, CDR2 YYNGEE, per germline. The CDR3 loop is CASSVGGDSPLHF. The CDR3 bases are TGTGCCAGCAGCGTAGGGGGGGATTCACCCCTCCACTTT. The whole variable domain, filled in from reference TRBV9 and TRBJ1-6, reads DSGVTQTPKHLITATGQRVTLRCSPRSGDLSVYWYQQSLDQGLQFLIQYYNGEERAKGNILERFSAQQFPDLHSELNLSSLELGDSALYFCASSVGGDSPLHFGNGTRLTVT.

The CDR3 coding sequence is TGCGCCAGCAGCCAATTTTGGACAGGGTCCTACGAGCAGTACTTC. Encoded protein: CASSQFWTGSYEQYF. The J gene is TRBJ2-7, the V gene TRBV4-1; 8 bases align to TRBD1. Germline values: CDR1 MGHRA, CDR2 YSYEKL. The CDR3 spans 15 residues. J lost 1 base, V lost 2 bases, and 4 bases had no gene match.

This clone was detected a few times. V gene TRBV7-2 combines with J gene TRBJ2-3; 8 bases line up with TRBD2. Germline V gives CDR1 SGHTA, CDR2 FQGNSA. With 4 bases clipped from V and 0 bases from J, the junction kept 9 bases outside the gene matches. The CDR3 has 17 amino acids. In DNA, the CDR3 is TGTGCCAGCAGCTCCCCCATCGGACTAGCTAGCACAGATACGCAGTATTTT. Its translation: CASSSPIGLASTDTQYF.

This clone showed up just a few times. The chain recombines TRBV5-1 with TRBJ2-2; 7 bases match TRBD2. This CDR3 has 15 residues. Losses at the gene ends were 1 base for V and 3 bases for J; bases not matched to a gene: 3. Germline V gene data show CDR1 as SGHRS and CDR2 as YFSETQ. This chain's CDR3 is CASSLPLADTGELFF. Here the CDR3 DNA reads TGCGCCAGCAGCTTGCCCCTAGCGGACACCGGGGAGCTGTTTTTT.

This clone was counted between two and nine times. The chain uses TRBV9 and TRBJ2-2; TRBD2 matches at 7 bases. CDR1 and CDR2 from the germline V gene are SGDLS and YYNGEE. This CDR3 has 16 amino acids. Trimming cost V 0 bases and J 5 bases; bases outside gene matches: 7. The CDR3 loop is CASSVAGGGGTGELFF. The CDR3 DNA reads as TGTGCCAGCAGCGTAGCGGGCGGGGGAGGGACCGGGGAGCTGTTTTTT.